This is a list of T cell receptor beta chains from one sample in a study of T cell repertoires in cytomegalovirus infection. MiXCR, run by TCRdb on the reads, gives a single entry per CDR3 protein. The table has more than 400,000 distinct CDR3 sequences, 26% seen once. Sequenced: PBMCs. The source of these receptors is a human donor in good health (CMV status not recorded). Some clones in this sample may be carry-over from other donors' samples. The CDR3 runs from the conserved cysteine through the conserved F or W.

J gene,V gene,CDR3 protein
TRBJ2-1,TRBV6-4,CASSDSSGRSYNEQFF
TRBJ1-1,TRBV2,CASSEAHGGTEAFF
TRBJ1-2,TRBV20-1,CSATDYGYTF
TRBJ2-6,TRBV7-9,CASSFGGSSGANVLTF
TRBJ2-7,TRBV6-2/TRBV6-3,CASATSYEQYF
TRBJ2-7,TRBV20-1,CSARGPYEQYF
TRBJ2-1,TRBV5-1,CASSAGLAGPDNEQFF
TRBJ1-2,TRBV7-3,CACSLTDRSYGYTF
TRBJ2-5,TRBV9,CASSVDSHRAQYF
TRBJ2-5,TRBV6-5,CASRRTAQETQYF
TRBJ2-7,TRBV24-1,CATSDYRGGEQYF
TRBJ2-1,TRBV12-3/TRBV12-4,CASLGVGGSYNEQFF
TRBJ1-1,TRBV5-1,CASSPSQGSNTEAFF
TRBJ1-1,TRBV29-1,CSVVRGTVNTEAFF
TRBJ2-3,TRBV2,CASSPSSGRAVDTQYF
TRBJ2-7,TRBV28,CASRGQGLGWQYF
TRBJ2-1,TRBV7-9,CASSLARLAGEIEQFF
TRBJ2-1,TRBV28,CASSFGREAYNEQFF
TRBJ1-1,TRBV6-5,CASSYSDDRGGEAFF
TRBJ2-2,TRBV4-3,CASSQGVGRRTGELFF
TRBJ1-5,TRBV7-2,CASSSQGLNQPQHF
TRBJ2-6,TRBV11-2,CASSLAGRSSGANVLTF
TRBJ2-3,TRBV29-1,CSVVSRTDTQYF
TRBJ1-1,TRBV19,CASSFDTGVTEAFF
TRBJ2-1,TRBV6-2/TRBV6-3,CASSTGTSIDEQFF
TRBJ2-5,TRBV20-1,CSATLQGETQYF
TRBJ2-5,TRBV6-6,CASSYAGGSKTQYF
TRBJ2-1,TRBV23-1,CASSQTDRDSYNEQFF
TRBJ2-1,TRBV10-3,CAISESMLAPYNEQFF
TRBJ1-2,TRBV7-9,CASVDKALPYGYTF
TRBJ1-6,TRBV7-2,CASSPSIDSHLYF
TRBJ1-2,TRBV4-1,CASSQDVTNYGYTF
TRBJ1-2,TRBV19,CASSIDQWTANYGYTF
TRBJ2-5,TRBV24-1,CATSVQYSGDQETQYF
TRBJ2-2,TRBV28,CASSSNGGQEAAGELFF
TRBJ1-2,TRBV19,CASTEKQGRGYTF
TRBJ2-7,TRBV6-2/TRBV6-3,CASSDGLAGKQYF
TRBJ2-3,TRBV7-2,CASSLVEITDTQYF
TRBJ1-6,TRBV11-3,CASSSYYNSPLHF
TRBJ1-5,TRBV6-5,CASSYSSWQPQHF
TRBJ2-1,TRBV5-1,CASSSGLAGLGNEQFF
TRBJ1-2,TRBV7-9,CASSLDPGGYTF
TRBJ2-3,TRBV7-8,CASRGTTTDTQYF